This T cell receptor (beta chain) is drawn from a study of OX40 agonist ivuxolimab in advanced cancers. Background on the study: Ivuxolimab is an agonistic anti-OX40 (CD134) antibody, and patients were treated with it.

Of note for this clone: Its antigen is as yet unknown.

The study, taken as a whole, reports: Dose levels from 0.1 to 3.0 mg/kg saw CD4+ and CD8+ blood T cells expand clonally by week 6.

Per germline, CDR1 MNHNY and CDR2 SVGAGI (reference sequence). The CDR3 length is 15 residues. Trimming at V came to 5 bases and at J to 4 bases, leaving 6 bases not matched to a gene. The method was immunoSEQ multiplex PCR; TCRdb's version includes in-frame clones alone and lacks a portion of them. The sample consists of about 74,000 clones, approximately 88% of them appearing once. The sample here was CD4+ or CD8+ T cells sorted from blood, taken in a trial of the OX40 agonist ivuxolimab. The clonotype was recovered from an adult with an advanced solid tumor such as melanoma, head and neck, liver or kidney cancer. This chain uses TRBV6-6 with TRBJ2-7; TRBD1 matches 12 bases. The CDR3 spells CASSTGTGGFYEQYF. DNA of the CDR3: TGTGCCAGCAGTACCGGGACAGGGGGCTTTTACGAGCAGTACTTC.